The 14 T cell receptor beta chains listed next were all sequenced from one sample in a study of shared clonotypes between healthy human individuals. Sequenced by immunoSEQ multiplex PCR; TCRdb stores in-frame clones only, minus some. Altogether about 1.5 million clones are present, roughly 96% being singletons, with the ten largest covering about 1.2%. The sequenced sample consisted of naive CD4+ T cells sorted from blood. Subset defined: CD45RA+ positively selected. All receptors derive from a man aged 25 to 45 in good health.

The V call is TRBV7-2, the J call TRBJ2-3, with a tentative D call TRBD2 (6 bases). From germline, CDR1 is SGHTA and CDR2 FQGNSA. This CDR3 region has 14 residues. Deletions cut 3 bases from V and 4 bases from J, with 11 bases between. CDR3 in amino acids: CASSLDAGSDTQYF. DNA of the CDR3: TGTGCCAGCAGCTTGGATGCGGGGTCAGATACGCAGTATTTT.

The CDR3 loop is CASSSVAGQGDTKLFF. The CDR3 region has the DNA TGTGCCAGCAGCTCGGTCGCGGGACAGGGTGATACGAAACTGTTTTTT. The genes are TRBV7-2 and TRBJ1-4; 9 positions match TRBD1. CDR3 length: 16 residues. Germline values: CDR1 SGHTA, CDR2 FQGNSA. Losses at the gene ends were 4 bases for V and 11 bases for J; bases not matched to a gene: 14.

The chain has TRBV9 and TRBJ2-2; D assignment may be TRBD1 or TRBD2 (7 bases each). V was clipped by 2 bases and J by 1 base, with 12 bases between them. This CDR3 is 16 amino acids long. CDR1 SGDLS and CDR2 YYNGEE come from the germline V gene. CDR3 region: CASSVGRTGNTGELFF. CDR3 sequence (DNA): TGTGCCAGCAGCGTCGGGAGGACAGGGAACACCGGGGAGCTGTTTTTT.

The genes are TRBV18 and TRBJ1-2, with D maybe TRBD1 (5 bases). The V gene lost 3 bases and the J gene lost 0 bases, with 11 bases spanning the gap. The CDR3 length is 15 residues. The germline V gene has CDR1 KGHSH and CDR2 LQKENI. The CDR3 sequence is CASSPRDGTNYGYTF. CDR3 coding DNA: TGTGCCAGCTCACCTAGGGACGGAACTAACTATGGCTACACCTTC.

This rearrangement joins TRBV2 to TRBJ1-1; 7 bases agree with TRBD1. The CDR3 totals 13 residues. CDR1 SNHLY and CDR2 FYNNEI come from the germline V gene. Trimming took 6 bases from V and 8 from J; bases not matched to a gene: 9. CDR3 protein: CASSGTVAAEAFF. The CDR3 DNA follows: TGTGCCAGCAGCGGGACAGTAGCTGCGGAAGCTTTCTTT.

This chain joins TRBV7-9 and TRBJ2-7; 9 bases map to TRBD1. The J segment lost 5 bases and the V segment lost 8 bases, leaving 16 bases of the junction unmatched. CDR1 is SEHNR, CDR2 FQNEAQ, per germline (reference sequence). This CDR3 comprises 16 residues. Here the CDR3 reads CASGAYIGQGYHEQYF. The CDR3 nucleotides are TGTGCCAGCGGAGCTTATATCGGACAGGGGTACCACGAGCAGTACTTC. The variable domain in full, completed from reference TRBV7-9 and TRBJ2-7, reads DTGVSQNPRHKITKRGQNVTFRCDPISEHNRLYWYRQTLGQGPEFLTYFQNEAQLEKSRLLSDRFSAERPKGSFSTLEIQRTEQGDSAMYLCASGAYIGQGYHEQYFGPGTRLTVT.

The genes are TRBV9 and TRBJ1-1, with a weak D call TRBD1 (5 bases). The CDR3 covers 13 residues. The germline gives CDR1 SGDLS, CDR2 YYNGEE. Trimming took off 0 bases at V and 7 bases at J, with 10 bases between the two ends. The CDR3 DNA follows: TGTGCCAGCAGCGTAGCGGCAGGGCTTGAAGCTTTCTTT. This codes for CASSVAAGLEAFF. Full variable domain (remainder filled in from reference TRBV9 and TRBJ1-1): DSGVTQTPKHLITATGQRVTLRCSPRSGDLSVYWYQQSLDQGLQFLIQYYNGEERAKGNILERFSAQQFPDLHSELNLSSLELGDSALYFCASSVAAGLEAFFGQGTRLTVV.

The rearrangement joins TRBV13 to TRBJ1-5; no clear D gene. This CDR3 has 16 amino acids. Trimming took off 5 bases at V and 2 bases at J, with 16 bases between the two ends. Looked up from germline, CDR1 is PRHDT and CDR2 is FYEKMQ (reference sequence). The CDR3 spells CASSPMRYSGNQPQHF. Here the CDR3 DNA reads TGTGCCAGCAGCCCTATGAGGTATTCAGGCAATCAGCCCCAGCATTTT. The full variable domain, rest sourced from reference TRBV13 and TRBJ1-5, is AAGVIQSPRHLIKEKRETATLKCYPIPRHDTVYWYQQGPGQDPQFLISFYEKMQSDKGSIPDRFSAQQFSDYHSELNMSSLELGDSALYFCASSPMRYSGNQPQHFGDGTRLSIL.

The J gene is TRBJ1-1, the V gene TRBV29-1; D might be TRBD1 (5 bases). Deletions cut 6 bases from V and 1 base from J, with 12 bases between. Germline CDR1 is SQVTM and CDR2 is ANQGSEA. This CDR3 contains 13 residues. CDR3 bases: TGCAGCGTGACGGGACGGGCGAACACTGAAGCTTTCTTT. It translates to CSVTGRANTEAFF.

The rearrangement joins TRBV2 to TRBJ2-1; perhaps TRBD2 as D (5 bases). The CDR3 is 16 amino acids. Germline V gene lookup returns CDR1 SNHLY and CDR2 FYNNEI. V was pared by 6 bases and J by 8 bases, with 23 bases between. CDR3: CASSPGFVGERDEQFF. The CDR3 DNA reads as TGTGCCAGCAGCCCCGGATTCGTGGGAGAGAGGGATGAGCAGTTCTTC.

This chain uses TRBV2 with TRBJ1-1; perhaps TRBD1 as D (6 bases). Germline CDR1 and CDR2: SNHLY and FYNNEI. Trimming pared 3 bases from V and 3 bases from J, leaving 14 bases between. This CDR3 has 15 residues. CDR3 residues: CASSDFVRGDTEAFF. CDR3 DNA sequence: TGTGCCAGCAGTGATTTCGTTAGGGGGGACACTGAAGCTTTCTTT.

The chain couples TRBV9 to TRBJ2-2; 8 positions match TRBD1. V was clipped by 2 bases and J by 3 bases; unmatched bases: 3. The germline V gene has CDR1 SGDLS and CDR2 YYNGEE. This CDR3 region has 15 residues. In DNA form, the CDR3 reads TGTGCCAGCAGCGTTCCGACAGGGGACACCGGGGAGCTGTTTTTT. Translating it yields CASSVPTGDTGELFF.

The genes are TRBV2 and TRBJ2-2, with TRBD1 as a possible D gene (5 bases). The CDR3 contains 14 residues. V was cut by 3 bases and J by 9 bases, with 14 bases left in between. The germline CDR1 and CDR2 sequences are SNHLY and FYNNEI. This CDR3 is CASSDPSGSRELFF. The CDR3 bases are TGTGCCAGCAGTGACCCGTCAGGGTCCCGGGAGCTGTTTTTT.

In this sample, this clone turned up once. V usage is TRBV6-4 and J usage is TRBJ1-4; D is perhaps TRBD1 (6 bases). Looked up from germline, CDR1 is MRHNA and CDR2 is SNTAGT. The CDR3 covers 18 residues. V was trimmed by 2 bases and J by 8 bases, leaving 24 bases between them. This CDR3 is CASSDDFRPGGHWEKLFF. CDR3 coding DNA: TGTGCCAGCAGTGACGATTTTAGGCCCGGGGGCCATTGGGAAAAACTGTTTTTT.